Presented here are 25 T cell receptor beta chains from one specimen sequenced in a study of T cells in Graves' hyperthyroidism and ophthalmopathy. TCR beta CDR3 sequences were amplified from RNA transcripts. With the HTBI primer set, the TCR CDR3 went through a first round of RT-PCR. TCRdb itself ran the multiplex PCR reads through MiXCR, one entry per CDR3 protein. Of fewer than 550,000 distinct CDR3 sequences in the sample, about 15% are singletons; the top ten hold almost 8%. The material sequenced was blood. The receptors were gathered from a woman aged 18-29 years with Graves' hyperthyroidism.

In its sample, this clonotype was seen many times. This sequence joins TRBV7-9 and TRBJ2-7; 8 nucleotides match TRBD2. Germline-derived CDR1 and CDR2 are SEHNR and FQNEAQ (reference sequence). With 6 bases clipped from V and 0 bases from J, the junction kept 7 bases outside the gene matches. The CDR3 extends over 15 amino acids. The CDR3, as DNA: TGTGCCAGCAGATCTACTAGCGGTCCCTCCTACGAGCAGTACTTC. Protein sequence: CASRSTSGPSYEQYF.

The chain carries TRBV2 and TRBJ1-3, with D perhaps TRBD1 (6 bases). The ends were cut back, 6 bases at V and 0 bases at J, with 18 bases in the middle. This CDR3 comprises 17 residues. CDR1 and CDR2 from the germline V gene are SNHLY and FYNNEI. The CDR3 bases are TGTGCCAGCAGATCGGCGGGACAATCCTACTCTGGAAACACCATATATTTT. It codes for CASRSAGQSYSGNTIYF.

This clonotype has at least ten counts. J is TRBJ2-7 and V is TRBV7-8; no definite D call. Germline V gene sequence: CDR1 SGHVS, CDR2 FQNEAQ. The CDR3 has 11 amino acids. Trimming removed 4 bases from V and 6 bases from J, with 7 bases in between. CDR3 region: CASSSRGEQYF. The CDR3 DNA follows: TGTGCCAGCAGCTCGCGTGGCGAGCAGTACTTC.

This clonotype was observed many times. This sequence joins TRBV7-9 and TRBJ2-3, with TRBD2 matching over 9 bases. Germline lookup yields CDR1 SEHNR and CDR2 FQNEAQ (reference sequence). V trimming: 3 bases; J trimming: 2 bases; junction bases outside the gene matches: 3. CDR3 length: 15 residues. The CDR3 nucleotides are TGTGCCAGCAGCTTCCTAGCGGGGAACACAGATACGCAGTATTTT. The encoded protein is CASSFLAGNTDTQYF.

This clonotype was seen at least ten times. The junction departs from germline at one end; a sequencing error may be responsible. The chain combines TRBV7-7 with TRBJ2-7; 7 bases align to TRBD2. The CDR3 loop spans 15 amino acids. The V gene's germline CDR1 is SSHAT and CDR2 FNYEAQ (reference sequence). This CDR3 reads CASSPGVGSGYEQYF. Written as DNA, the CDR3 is TGTGCTAGCAGCCCCGGGGTGGGTAGCGGGTACGAGCAGTACTTC.

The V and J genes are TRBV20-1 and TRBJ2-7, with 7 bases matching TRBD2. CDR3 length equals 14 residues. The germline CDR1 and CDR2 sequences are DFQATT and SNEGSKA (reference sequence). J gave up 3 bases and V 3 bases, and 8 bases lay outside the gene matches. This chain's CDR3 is CSASAGEGLYEQYF. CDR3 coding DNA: TGCAGTGCTAGCGCCGGGGAGGGACTCTACGAGCAGTACTTC.

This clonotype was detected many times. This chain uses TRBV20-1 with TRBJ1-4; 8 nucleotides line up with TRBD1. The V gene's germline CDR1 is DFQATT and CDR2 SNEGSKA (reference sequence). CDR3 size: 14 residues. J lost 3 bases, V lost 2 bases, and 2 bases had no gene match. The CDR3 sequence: CSARQGAANEKLFF. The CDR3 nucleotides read TGCAGTGCTAGACAGGGGGCAGCTAATGAAAAACTGTTTTTT.

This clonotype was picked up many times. DNA for the CDR3: TGTGCCAGCAGGGGACTAGCGGGAGGTCACAAAAACATTCAGTACTTC. It yields the protein CASRGLAGGHKNIQYF. The chain recombines TRBV6-1 with TRBJ2-4; TRBD2 agrees at 15 bases. Germline assignment: CDR1 MNHNS and CDR2 SASEGT. V was pared by 6 bases and J by 3 bases, with 3 bases of the junction left unmatched. The CDR3 is 16 amino acids.

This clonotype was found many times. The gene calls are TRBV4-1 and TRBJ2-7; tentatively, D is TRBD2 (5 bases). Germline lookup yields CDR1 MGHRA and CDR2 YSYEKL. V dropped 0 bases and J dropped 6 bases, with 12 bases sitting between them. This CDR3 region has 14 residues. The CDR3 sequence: CASSQDGREGEQYF. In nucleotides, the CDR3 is TGCGCCAGCAGCCAAGATGGCCGAGAGGGCGAGCAGTACTTC.

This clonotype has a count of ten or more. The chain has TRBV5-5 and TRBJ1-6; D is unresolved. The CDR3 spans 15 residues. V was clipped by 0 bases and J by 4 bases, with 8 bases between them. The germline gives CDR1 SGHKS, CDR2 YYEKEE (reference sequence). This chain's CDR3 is CASSLVAGYNSPLHF. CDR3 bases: TGTGCCAGCAGCTTGGTCGCCGGTTATAATTCACCCCTCCACTTT. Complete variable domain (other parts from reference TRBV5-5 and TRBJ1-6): DAGVTQSPTHLIKTRGQQVTLRCSPISGHKSVSWYQQVLGQGPQFIFQYYEKEERGRGNFPDRFSARQFPNYSSELNVNALLLGDSALYLCASSLVAGYNSPLHFGNGTRLTVT.

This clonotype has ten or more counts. CDR3 in DNA: TGCGCCAGCAGCTCGGGAGACACGGGACGCACACACTACGAGCAGTACTTC. It encodes CASSSGDTGRTHYEQYF. The chain employs TRBV5-1 and TRBJ2-7; D might be TRBD2 (6 bases). V was trimmed by 3 bases and J by 3 bases, leaving 22 bases between them. Looked up from germline, CDR1 is SGHRS and CDR2 is YFSETQ. CDR3 length equals 17 residues.

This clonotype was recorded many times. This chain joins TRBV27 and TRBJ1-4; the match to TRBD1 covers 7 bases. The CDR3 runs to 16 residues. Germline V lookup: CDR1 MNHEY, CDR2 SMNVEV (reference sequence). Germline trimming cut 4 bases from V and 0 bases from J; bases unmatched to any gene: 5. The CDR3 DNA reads TGTGCCAGCAGTTCAAGACAGGGAACAACTAATGAAAAACTGTTTTTT. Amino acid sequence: CASSSRQGTTNEKLFF.

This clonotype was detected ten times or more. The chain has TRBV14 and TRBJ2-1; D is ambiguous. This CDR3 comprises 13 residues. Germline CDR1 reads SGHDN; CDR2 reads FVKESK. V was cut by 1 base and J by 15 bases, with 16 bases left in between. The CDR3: CASSQGWARLGFF. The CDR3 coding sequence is TGTGCCAGCAGCCAAGGTTGGGCTAGGCTGGGGTTCTTC.

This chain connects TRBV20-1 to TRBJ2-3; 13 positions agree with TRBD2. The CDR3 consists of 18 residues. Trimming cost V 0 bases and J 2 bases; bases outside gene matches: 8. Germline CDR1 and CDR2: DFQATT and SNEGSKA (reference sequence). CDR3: CSARDPGLAGLLTDTQYF. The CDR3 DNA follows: TGCAGTGCTAGAGATCCGGGACTAGCGGGACTACTCACAGATACGCAGTATTTT.

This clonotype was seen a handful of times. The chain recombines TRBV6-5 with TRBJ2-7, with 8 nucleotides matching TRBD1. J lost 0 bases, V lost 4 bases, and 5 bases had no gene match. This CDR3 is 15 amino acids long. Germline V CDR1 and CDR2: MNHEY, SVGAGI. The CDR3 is CASSSTGANSYEQYF. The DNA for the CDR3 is TGTGCCAGCAGTTCGACAGGGGCCAACTCCTACGAGCAGTACTTC.

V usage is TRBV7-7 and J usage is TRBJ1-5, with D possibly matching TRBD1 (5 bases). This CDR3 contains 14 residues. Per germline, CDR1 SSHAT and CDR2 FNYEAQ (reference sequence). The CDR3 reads CASRPGGESQPQHF. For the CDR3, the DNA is TGTGCTAGCCGCCCCGGGGGGGAGAGTCAGCCCCAGCATTTT.

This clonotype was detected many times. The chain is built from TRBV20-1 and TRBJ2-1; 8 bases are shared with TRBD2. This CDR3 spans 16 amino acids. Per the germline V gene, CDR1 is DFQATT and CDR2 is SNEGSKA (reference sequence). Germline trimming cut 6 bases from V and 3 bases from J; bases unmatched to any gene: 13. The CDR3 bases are TGCAGTGCCCGCCGGGGGGGGCTAAGTCGCTACAATGAGCAGTTCTTC. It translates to CSARRGGLSRYNEQFF.

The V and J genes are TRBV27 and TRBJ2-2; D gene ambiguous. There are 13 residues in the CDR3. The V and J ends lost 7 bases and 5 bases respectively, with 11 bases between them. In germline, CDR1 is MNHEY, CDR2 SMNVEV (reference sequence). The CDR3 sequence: CASKGVGTGELFF. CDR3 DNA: TGTGCCAGCAAAGGAGTGGGTACCGGGGAGCTGTTTTTT.

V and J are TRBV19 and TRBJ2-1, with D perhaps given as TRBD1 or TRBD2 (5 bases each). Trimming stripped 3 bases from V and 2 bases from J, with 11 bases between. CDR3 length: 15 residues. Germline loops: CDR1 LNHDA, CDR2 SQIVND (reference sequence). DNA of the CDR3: TGTGCCAGTAGTATCGGGACCCCTACCTACAATGAGCAGTTCTTC. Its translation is CASSIGTPTYNEQFF. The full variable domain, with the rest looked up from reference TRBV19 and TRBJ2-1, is DGGITQSPKYLFRKEGQNVTLSCEQNLNHDAMYWYRQDPGQGLRLIYYSQIVNDFQKGDIAEGYSVSREKKESFPLTVTSAQKNPTAFYLCASSIGTPTYNEQFFGPGTRLTVL.

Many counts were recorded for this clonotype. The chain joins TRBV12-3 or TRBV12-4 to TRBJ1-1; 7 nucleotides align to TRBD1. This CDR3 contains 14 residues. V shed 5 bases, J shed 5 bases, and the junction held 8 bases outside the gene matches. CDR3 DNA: TGTGCCAGCAGTCCTCGACAGGGTGGAACTGAAGCTTTCTTT. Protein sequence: CASSPRQGGTEAFF.

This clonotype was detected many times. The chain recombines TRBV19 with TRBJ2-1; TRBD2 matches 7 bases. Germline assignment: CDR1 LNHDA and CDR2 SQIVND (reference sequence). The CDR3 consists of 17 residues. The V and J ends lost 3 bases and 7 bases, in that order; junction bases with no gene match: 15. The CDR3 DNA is TGTGCCAGTAGTATGGGTAGAAGCGGGATTTTCGGGAATGAGCAGTTCTTC. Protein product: CASSMGRSGIFGNEQFF.

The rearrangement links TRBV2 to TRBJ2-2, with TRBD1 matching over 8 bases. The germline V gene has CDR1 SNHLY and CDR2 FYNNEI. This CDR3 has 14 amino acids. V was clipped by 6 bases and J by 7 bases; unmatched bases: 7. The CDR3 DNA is TGTGCCAGCAGGGCCGACAGGGGCGGCGGGGAGCTGTTTTTT. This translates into CASRADRGGGELFF.

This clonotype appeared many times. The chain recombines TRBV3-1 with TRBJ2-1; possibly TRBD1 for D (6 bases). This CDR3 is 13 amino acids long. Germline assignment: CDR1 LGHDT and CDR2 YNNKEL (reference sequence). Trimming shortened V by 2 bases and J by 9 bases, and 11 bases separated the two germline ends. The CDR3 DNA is TGTGCCAGCAGCCAAAATCGAGGGGGTGAGCAGTTCTTC. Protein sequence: CASSQNRGGEQFF.

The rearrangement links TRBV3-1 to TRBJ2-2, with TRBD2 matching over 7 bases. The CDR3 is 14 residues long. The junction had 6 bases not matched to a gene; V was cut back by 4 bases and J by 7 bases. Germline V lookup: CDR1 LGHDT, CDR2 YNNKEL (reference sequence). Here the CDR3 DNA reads TGTGCCAGCAGCCCGGCGGGAGCGGGCGGGGAGCTGTTTTTT. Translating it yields CASSPAGAGGELFF.

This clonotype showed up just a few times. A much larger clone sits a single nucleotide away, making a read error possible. The CDR3 reads CASSERRYNEKLVF. In DNA form, the CDR3 reads TGTGCCAGCAGTGAGAGGAGATATAATGAAAAACTGGTTTTT. This chain uses TRBV2 with TRBJ1-4; D unresolved. The length of the CDR3 is 14 residues. Germline V gene lookup returns CDR1 SNHLY and CDR2 FYNNEI. Based on the CDR3 plus reference TRBV2 and TRBJ1-4, the full variable domain is EPEVTQTPSHQVTQMGQEVILRCVPISNHLYFYWYRQILGQKVEFLVSFYNNEISEKSEIFDDQFSVERPDGSNFTLKIRSTKLEDSAMYFCASSERRYNEKLVFGSGTQLSVL.